This is a list of T cell receptor beta chains from one sample in a study of memory CD4+ T cells and cytomegalovirus serostatus. The data were produced by immunoSEQ multiplex PCR, yet TCRdb's version contains in-frame clones alone and is incomplete. The table includes 60,000 to 70,000 clones, roughly 75% detected once. The sample consisted of memory CD4+ T cells from blood. These receptors all stem from an adult in good health and CMV-seronegative. Some clones in this sample may be carry-over from other donors' samples. Both conserved end residues are part of each CDR3. The D gene is left open where the match is weak. Some rows have no size entry. The others give once, few or many, or a class for an expanded clone.

clone size: -; D gene: TRBD2; V gene: TRBV4-3; J gene: TRBJ2-5; CDR3 DNA: TGCGCCAGCAGCCAAGGACTAGCCTCGGAGACCCAGTACTTC; CDR3 protein: CASSQGLASETQYF
clone size: -; D gene: -; V gene: TRBV6-6; J gene: TRBJ1-1; CDR3 DNA: TGTGCCAGCAGCCAAGACAGATTACCTTTCTTT; CDR3 protein: CASSQDRLPFF
clone size: -; D gene: -; V gene: TRBV5-1; J gene: TRBJ2-2; CDR3 DNA: TGCGCCAGCAGCCTTCACGACACGCCCTCAAGAGGGGAGCTGTTTTTT; CDR3 protein: CASSLHDTPSRGELFF
clone size: -; D gene: -; V gene: TRBV7-2; J gene: TRBJ2-1; CDR3 DNA: TGTGCCAGCGGGAGGTCAATTGAAAATGAGCAGTTCTTC; CDR3 protein: CASGRSIENEQFF
clone size: -; D gene: TRBD1; V gene: TRBV19; J gene: TRBJ1-1; CDR3 DNA: TGTGCCAGTAGCCTTACAGGGGGGCTTAACGCTGAAGCTTTCTTT; CDR3 protein: CASSLTGGLNAEAFF
clone size: -; D gene: -; V gene: TRBV2; J gene: TRBJ1-4; CDR3 DNA: TGTGCCAGCAGTGGGCAAAAACTGTTTTTT; CDR3 protein: CASSGQKLFF
clone size: -; D gene: -; V gene: TRBV20-1; J gene: TRBJ2-1; CDR3 DNA: TGCAGTGCTAGAGTTAACAATGAGCAGTTCTTC; CDR3 protein: CSARVNNEQFF
clone size: -; D gene: TRBD1; V gene: TRBV5-4; J gene: TRBJ1-2; CDR3 DNA: TGTGCCAGCAGCCAAGGGACAGGGAATGGCTACACCTTC; CDR3 protein: CASSQGTGNGYTF
clone size: -; D gene: TRBD1; V gene: TRBV4-1; J gene: TRBJ1-4; CDR3 DNA: TGCGCCAGCAGTCGGACAGGCACGAATGAAAAACTGTTTTTT; CDR3 protein: CASSRTGTNEKLFF
clone size: few; D gene: TRBD1; V gene: TRBV19; J gene: TRBJ1-5; CDR3 DNA: TGTGCCAGTAGCCCCGGACAGGCCAATCAGCCCCAGCATTTT; CDR3 protein: CASSPGQANQPQHF
clone size: -; D gene: -; V gene: TRBV28; J gene: TRBJ1-2; CDR3 DNA: TGTGCCAGCAGTTTCGGGGTGGGCTATGGCTACACCTTC; CDR3 protein: CASSFGVGYGYTF
clone size: -; D gene: -; V gene: TRBV5-1; J gene: TRBJ2-7; CDR3 DNA: TGCGCCAGCAGCTTGAACAAGGGACCTACCTCCTACGAGCAGTACTTC; CDR3 protein: CASSLNKGPTSYEQYF
clone size: -; D gene: TRBD1; V gene: TRBV5-6; J gene: TRBJ1-4; CDR3 DNA: TGTGCCAGCAGAATAGGACAGGGGGCAAGGTTTTTT; CDR3 protein: CASRIGQGARFF
clone size: -; D gene: -; V gene: TRBV27; J gene: TRBJ2-2; CDR3 DNA: TGTGCCAGCAGTTTAGGGGGGGCCTTGACCGGGGAGCTGTTTTTT; CDR3 protein: CASSLGGALTGELFF
clone size: -; D gene: -; V gene: TRBV6-5; J gene: TRBJ1-5; CDR3 DNA: TGTGCCAGCAGGGGGACTTCTGGACAGCCCCAGCATTTT; CDR3 protein: CASRGTSGQPQHF
clone size: -; D gene: -; V gene: TRBV5-1; J gene: TRBJ1-5; CDR3 DNA: TGCGCCAGCAGCCCCAAGGGGGGCCACCAGCCCCAGCATTTT; CDR3 protein: CASSPKGGHQPQHF
clone size: -; D gene: TRBD2; V gene: TRBV10-3; J gene: TRBJ2-5; CDR3 DNA: TGTGCCATCCGGGAACGGGAGGGCCTCGGAGAGACCCAGTACTTC; CDR3 protein: CAIREREGLGETQYF
clone size: -; D gene: -; V gene: TRBV30; J gene: TRBJ2-3; CDR3 DNA: TGTGCCTGGGACCCGGGACTTAGCACAGATACGCAGTATTTT; CDR3 protein: CAWDPGLSTDTQYF
clone size: -; D gene: -; V gene: TRBV5-1; J gene: TRBJ1-6; CDR3 DNA: TGCGCCAGCAGCTTGGCAGAGAGGAATTCACCCCTCCACTTT; CDR3 protein: CASSLAERNSPLHF
clone size: -; D gene: -; V gene: TRBV2; J gene: TRBJ1-4; CDR3 DNA: TGTGCCAGCAAAGGGCCCCTACATAATGAAAAACTGTTTTTT; CDR3 protein: CASKGPLHNEKLFF
clone size: -; D gene: TRBD2; V gene: TRBV7-2; J gene: TRBJ2-7; CDR3 DNA: TGTGCCAGCAGCTCTCGTTTAAGAGCGGGAGGGACCTACGAGCAGTACTTC; CDR3 protein: CASSSRLRAGGTYEQYF
clone size: -; D gene: -; V gene: TRBV5-1; J gene: TRBJ1-2; CDR3 DNA: TGCGCCAGCAGCTTGGAGGGGCCCAAGGGCTACACCTTC; CDR3 protein: CASSLEGPKGYTF
clone size: few; D gene: -; V gene: TRBV19; J gene: TRBJ2-5; CDR3 DNA: TGTGCCAGTAGCCCGCGGGGCAGGTACCAAGAGACCCAGTACTTC; CDR3 protein: CASSPRGRYQETQYF
clone size: -; D gene: -; V gene: TRBV5-4; J gene: TRBJ1-2; CDR3 DNA: TGTGCCAGCAGCTCCGAAAGCGTGCTCGGGGTGGGGAGCTACACCTTC; CDR3 protein: CASSSESVLGVGSYTF
clone size: once; D gene: -; V gene: TRBV27; J gene: TRBJ1-1; CDR3 DNA: TGTGCCAGCAGTTCGTGGAGGGGGAACACTGAAGCTTTCTTT; CDR3 protein: CASSSWRGNTEAFF